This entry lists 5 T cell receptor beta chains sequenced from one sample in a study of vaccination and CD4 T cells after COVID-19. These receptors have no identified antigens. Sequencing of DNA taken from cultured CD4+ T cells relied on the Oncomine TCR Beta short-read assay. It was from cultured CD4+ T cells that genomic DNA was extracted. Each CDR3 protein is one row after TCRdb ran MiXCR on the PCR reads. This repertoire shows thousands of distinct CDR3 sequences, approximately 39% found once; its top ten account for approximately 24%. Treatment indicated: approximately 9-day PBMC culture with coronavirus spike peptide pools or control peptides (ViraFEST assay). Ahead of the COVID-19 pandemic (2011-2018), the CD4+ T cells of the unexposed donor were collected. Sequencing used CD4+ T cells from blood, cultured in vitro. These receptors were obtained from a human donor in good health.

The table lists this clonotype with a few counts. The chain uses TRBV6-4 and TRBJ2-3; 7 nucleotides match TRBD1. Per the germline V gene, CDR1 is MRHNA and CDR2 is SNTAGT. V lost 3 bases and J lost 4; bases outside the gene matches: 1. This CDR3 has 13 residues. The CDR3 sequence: CASSEDRADTQYF. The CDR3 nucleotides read TGTGCCAGCAGTGAAGACAGGGCAGATACGCAGTATTTT.

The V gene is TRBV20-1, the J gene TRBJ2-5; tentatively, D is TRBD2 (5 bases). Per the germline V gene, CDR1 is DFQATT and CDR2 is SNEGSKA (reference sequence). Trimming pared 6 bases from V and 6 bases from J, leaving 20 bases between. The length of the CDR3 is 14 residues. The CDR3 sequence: CSAQTRLDGKTQYF. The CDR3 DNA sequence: TGCAGTGCGCAAACCCGGTTGGACGGGAAGACCCAGTACTTC.

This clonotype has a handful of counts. The CDR3 region has the DNA TGTGCCAGCACCATCCAGGGTGGGGGCTACACCTTC. This translates into CASTIQGGGYTF. This chain joins TRBV28 and TRBJ1-2; a weak D match, TRBD1 (5 bases). The V and J ends lost 7 bases and 8 bases respectively, with 14 bases between them. In germline, CDR1 is MDHEN, CDR2 SYDVKM. The length of the CDR3 is 12 residues.

DNA of the CDR3: TGTGCCAGCAGTTTAGGGTCGGACAGGACGTCACCCCTCCACTTT. Translated, it gives CASSLGSDRTSPLHF. The chain is built from TRBV28 and TRBJ1-6, with 7 bases lining up with TRBD1. This CDR3 is 15 amino acids long. The germline V gene encodes CDR1 MDHEN and CDR2 SYDVKM. The junction had 8 bases not matched to a gene; V was cut back by 2 bases and J by 10 bases.

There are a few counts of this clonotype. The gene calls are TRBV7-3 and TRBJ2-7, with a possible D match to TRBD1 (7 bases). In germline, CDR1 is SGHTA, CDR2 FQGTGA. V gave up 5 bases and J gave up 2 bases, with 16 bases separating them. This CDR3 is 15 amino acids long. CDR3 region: CASSQGAGGPYEQYF. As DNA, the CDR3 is TGTGCCAGCAGCCAAGGGGCAGGGGGGCCCTACGAGCAGTACTTC.